This T cell receptor (beta chain) was found in a study of post-analysis software for immune sequencing data. The CDR3 has 18 amino acids. V was trimmed by 1 base and J by 4 bases, leaving 24 bases between them. Germline V CDR1 and CDR2: DFQATT, SNEGSKA (reference sequence). Findings of the study overall: Samples made in the same batch grouped tightly together by F measure. Compared with controls, patients showed significantly lower normalized Chao1 diversity. In patients, TRBV5-6, TRBV5-1 and TRBV20-1 belonged to five TRBV segments found more frequently than in controls.

The TCR beta cDNA libraries contained unique molecular identifiers. Input amounts of roughly 0.9 to 10 million T cells were used. These gave roughly 0.5 million cDNA molecules, so each molecule approximated one T cell. TCRdb re-called the PCR reads with MiXCR, one entry per CDR3 protein. The sample shows hundreds of thousands of distinct CDR3 sequences, about 27% of them seen only once. This clonotype was seen a few times. Its cognate antigen is unknown. The sample comprised blood. The source of this sequence is a girl aged 10-17 years with multiple sclerosis. The chain is built from TRBV20-1 and TRBJ2-3; the D gene could be TRBD1 or TRBD2 (7 bases each). Here the CDR3 DNA reads TGCAGTGCTAGAGCAATGAGACAGGGATCAGCGGGATCAGATACGCAGTATTTT. Translating it yields CSARAMRQGSAGSDTQYF.